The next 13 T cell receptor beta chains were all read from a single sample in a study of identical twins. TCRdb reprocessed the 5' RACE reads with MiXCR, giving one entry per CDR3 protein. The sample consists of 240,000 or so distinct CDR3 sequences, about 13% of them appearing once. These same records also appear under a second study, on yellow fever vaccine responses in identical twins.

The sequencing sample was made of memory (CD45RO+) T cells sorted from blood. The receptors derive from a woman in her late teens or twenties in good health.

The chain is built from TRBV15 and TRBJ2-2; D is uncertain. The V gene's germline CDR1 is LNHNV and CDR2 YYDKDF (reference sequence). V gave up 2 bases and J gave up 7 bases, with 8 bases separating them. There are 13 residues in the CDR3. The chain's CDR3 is CATSRLAGGELFF. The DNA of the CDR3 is TGTGCCACCAGCAGACTTGCAGGCGGGGAGCTGTTTTTT.

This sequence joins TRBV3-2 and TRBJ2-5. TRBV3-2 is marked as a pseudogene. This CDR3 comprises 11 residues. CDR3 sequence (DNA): TGTGCCAGCAGCCAAGGTTCTCGCCAGTACTTC. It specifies CASSQGSRQYF.

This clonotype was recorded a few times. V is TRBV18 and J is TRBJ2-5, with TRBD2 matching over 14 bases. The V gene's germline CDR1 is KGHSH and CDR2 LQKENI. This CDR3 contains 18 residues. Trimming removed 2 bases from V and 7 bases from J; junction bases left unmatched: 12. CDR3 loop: CASSPNSAGTSGRGTQYF. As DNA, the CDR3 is TGTGCCAGCTCACCAAACTCTGCCGGGACTAGCGGGAGAGGGACCCAGTACTTC.

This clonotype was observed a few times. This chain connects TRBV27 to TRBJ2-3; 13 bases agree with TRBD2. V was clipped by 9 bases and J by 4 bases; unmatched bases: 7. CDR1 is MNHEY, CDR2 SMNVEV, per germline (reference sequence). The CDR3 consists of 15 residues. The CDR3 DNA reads TGTGCCAGTGGACTAGCGGGAGCGGTGGCAGATACGCAGTATTTT. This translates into CASGLAGAVADTQYF.

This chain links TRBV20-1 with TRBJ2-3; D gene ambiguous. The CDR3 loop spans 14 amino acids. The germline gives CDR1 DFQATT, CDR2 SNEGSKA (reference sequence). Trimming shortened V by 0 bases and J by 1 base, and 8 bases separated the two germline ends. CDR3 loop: CSARDLFRTDTQYF. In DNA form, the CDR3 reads TGCAGTGCTAGAGATCTATTTCGCACAGATACGCAGTATTTT.

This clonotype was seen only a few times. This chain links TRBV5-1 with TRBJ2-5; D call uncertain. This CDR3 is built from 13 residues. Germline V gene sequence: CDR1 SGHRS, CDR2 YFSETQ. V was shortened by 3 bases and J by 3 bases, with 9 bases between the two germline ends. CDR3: CASSSRNEETQYF. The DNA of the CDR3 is TGCGCCAGCAGCTCCCGGAACGAAGAGACCCAGTACTTC.

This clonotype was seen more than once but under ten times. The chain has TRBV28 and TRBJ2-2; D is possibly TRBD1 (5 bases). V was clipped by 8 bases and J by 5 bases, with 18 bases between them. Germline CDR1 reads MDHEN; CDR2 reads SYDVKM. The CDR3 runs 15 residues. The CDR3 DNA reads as TGTGCCAGCGGTGGCAGGGCGATGTTTACCGGGGAGCTGTTTTTT. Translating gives CASGGRAMFTGELFF.

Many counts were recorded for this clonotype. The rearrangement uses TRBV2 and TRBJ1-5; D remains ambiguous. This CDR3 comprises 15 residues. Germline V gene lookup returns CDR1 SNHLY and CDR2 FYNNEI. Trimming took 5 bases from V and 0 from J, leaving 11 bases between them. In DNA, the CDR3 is TGTGCCAGCAGTTCTGCCAGGCGTAGCAATCAGCCCCAGCATTTT. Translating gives CASSSARRSNQPQHF.

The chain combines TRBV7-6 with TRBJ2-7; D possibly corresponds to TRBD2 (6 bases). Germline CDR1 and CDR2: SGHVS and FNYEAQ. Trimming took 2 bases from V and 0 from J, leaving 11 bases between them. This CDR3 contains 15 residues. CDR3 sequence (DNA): TGTGCCAGCAGCTTACAGGAGGGACCCTCCTACGAGCAGTACTTC. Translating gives CASSLQEGPSYEQYF.

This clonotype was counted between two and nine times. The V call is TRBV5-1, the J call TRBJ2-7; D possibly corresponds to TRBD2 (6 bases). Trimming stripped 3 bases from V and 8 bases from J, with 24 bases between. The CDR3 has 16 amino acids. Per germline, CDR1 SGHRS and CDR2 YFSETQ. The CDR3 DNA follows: TGCGCCAGCAGCTCGACTGGGGGAGGCCAATCGATCAAGCAGTACTTC. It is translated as CASSSTGGGQSIKQYF.

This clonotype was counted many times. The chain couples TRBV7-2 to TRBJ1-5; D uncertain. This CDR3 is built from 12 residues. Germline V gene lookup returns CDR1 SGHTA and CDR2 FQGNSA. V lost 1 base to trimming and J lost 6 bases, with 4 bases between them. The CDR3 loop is CASSLDGQPQHF. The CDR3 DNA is TGTGCCAGCAGCTTAGATGGTCAGCCCCAGCATTTT.

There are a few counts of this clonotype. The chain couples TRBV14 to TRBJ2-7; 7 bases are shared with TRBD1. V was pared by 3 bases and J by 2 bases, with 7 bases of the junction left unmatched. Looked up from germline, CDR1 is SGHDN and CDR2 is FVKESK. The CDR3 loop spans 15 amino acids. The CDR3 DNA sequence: TGTGCCAGCAGCCAGGGACAGAGTTCTACCTACGAGCAGTACTTC. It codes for CASSQGQSSTYEQYF.

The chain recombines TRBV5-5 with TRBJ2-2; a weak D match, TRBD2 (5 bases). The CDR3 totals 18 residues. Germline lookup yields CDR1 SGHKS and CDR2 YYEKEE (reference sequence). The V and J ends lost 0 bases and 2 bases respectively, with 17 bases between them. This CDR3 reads CASSLEGGRTSNTGELFF. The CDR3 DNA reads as TGTGCCAGCAGCTTGGAGGGCGGGCGGACGAGTAACACCGGGGAGCTGTTTTTT.